These T cell receptor beta chains were read from a single sample in a study of blood T cell repertoires in COVID-19. Libraries were prepared by immunoSEQ multiplex PCR; TCRdb keeps only in-frame clonotypes and omits some of them. The data show roughly 450,000 clones, roughly 87% seen once. The sequencing input was PBMCs or T cells enriched from blood (not recorded which). The receptors shown here come from a man younger than 35 who had recovered from COVID-19. Both conserved end residues are part of each CDR3. The D gene is left open where the match is weak. Some rows mark clone size as missing; the rest say once, few, many or name a class of expanded clone.

v_call	d_call	clone_size	j_call	cdr3_nt	cdr3_aa
TRBV7-9	NA	NA	TRBJ1-6	TGTGCCAGCAGCCAAGGGAGTTCACCCCTCCACTTT	CASSQGSSPLHF
TRBV19	NA	NA	TRBJ1-4	TGTGCCAGTAGTCCGACAGGACCACTGGATGAAAAACTGTTTTTT	CASSPTGPLDEKLFF
TRBV19	NA	NA	TRBJ1-3	TGTGCCAGTAGTATAGGAGACAGTCCCGGAAACACCATATATTTT	CASSIGDSPGNTIYF
TRBV4-1	NA	NA	TRBJ2-1	TGCGCCAGCAGCAACACAGGGTTGCATGAGCAGTTCTTC	CASSNTGLHEQFF
TRBV5-8	NA	NA	TRBJ1-2	TGTGCCAGCAGCTTGGAGGACAGAGCCTATGGCTACACCTTC	CASSLEDRAYGYTF
TRBV5-1	NA	NA	TRBJ1-4	TGCGCCAGCAGCTTGGCCACAGGGTTTAATGAAAAACTGTTTTTT	CASSLATGFNEKLFF
TRBV4-1	TRBD2	once	TRBJ2-1	TGCGCCAGCAGCCCTATAGCGGGAGGGCCGGATGAGCAGTTCTTC	CASSPIAGGPDEQFF
TRBV6-5	TRBD1	NA	TRBJ2-2	TGTGCCAGCAAGAGGGACAGGCCGGCTGGGGAGCTGTTTTTT	CASKRDRPAGELFF
TRBV6-4	NA	NA	TRBJ1-1	TGTGCCAGCAGGACAGTGAACACTGAAGCTTTCTTT	CASRTVNTEAFF
TRBV3-1/TRBV3-2	NA	NA	TRBJ2-3	TGTGCCAGCAGTGAGGGCAGGTCCACAGATACGCAGTATTTT	CASSEGRSTDTQYF
TRBV5-1	TRBD2	once	TRBJ2-3	TGCGCCAGCAGCTTGGCTAGCGGGAGCCTCACAGATACGCAGTATTTT	CASSLASGSLTDTQYF
TRBV7-2	NA	NA	TRBJ1-2	TGTGCCAGCAGCCGACAGCAAAACTATGGCTACACCTTC	CASSRQQNYGYTF
TRBV9	NA	NA	TRBJ2-6	TGTGCCAGCAGCGTAGGGGGGCGGCCTGGGGCCAACGTCCTGACTTTC	CASSVGGRPGANVLTF
TRBV5-1	NA	NA	TRBJ1-1	TGCGCCAGCAGCGGCAGGGCGGCCACTGAAGCTTTCTTT	CASSGRAATEAFF
TRBV4-1	NA	once	TRBJ1-2	TGCGCCAGCAGCCAACAGGGATATGGCTACACCTTC	CASSQQGYGYTF
TRBV15	TRBD2	NA	TRBJ2-7	TGTGCCACCAGCAGAGATTTAAGGACTAGCGGGACCTACGAGCAGTACTTC	CATSRDLRTSGTYEQYF
TRBV5-5	TRBD2	NA	TRBJ2-7	TGTGCCAGCAGCCAACTAGCGGGGGGCGGGGAGCAGTACTTC	CASSQLAGGGEQYF
TRBV20-1	NA	NA	TRBJ2-2	TGCAGTGCTAGTCGGACAGAGGCCGGGGAGCTGTTTTTT	CSASRTEAGELFF
TRBV27	NA	NA	TRBJ2-7	TGTGCCAGCAGCGATCTGTGGCCCCAGAGGCGGTACGAGCAGTACTTC	CASSDLWPQRRYEQYF
TRBV10-2	TRBD2	NA	TRBJ2-2	TGCGCCAGTTTTTTGGGGGGGGCGAACACCGGGGAGCTGTTTTTT	CASFLGGANTGELFF
TRBV19	NA	NA	TRBJ2-2	TGTGCCAGTAGTTCACATGGGGGCCCAAACGGGGAGCTGTTTTTT	CASSSHGGPNGELFF
TRBV5-1	NA	NA	TRBJ2-7	TGCGCCAGCAGCAAGTGGGCGTCCTACGAGCAGTACTTC	CASSKWASYEQYF